A selection of T cell receptor beta chains follows, all from one sample in a study of blood T cell repertoires in COVID-19. Repertoires were generated with immunoSEQ multiplex PCR, while TCRdb's copy carries only in-frame clones and drops some. The sample lists around 200,000 clones; 79% were seen once. Sequencing was performed on peripheral blood. These receptors originate from a woman between 35 and 50 years old with COVID-19, enrolled during active disease. CDR3s include the opening cysteine and the closing phenylalanine or tryptophan. Fields, in order: clone size, J gene, D gene, V gene, CDR3 DNA, CDR3 protein. A D gene is named only where the DNA matches it firmly. Not every row has a clone size; where given, it reads once, few, many or a size class.

NA	TRBJ2-5	TRBD1	TRBV4-2	TGTGCCAGCAGCCTCGGGACAGGGGGCGCAGAGACCCAGTACTTC	CASSLGTGGAETQYF
NA	TRBJ2-2	TRBD1	TRBV5-1	TGCGCCAGCAGACGGGACAGGGGGCAGGTCACCGGGGAGCTGTTTTTT	CASRRDRGQVTGELFF
NA	TRBJ2-2	TRBD2	TRBV2	TGTGCCAGTAAACCGGGACTAGCGGGGGCGACCGGGGAGCTGTTTTTT	CASKPGLAGATGELFF
NA	TRBJ2-6	TRBD1	TRBV20-1	TGCAGTGCTAGTGACAGGGGATTGTTGTTTGGGGCCAACGTCCTGACTTTC	CSASDRGLLFGANVLTF
NA	TRBJ2-1	TRBD2	TRBV9	TGTGCCAGCAGCGTAAGCGGGGCCCCTTACAATGAGCAGTTCTTC	CASSVSGAPYNEQFF
once	TRBJ2-7	TRBD2	TRBV7-8	TGTGCCAGCAGCTTGACTAGCGGGAGGGGCTACGAGCAGTACTTC	CASSLTSGRGYEQYF
NA	TRBJ2-3	NA	TRBV7-9	TGTGCCAGCAGCACTACCCAGCAGTCAGATACGCAGTATTTT	CASSTTQQSDTQYF
NA	TRBJ1-2	NA	TRBV3-1/TRBV3-2	TGTGCCAGCAGCCAAGAGAGTTATGGCTACACCTTC	CASSQESYGYTF
NA	TRBJ1-3	NA	TRBV9	TGTGCCAGCAGCTTCGCGGCCCTGGATGGAAACACCATATATTTT	CASSFAALDGNTIYF
NA	TRBJ1-2	TRBD1	TRBV6-5	TGTGCCAGCGGGGGGGGACAGGCTAACTATGGCTACACCTTC	CASGGGQANYGYTF
NA	TRBJ2-7	TRBD1	TRBV18	TGTGCCAGCTCAACGGGACAGGCTAACGAGCAGTACTTC	CASSTGQANEQYF
few	TRBJ2-2	TRBD2	TRBV7-3	TGTGCCAGCAGCTTAACTGCGGGGGGAGTTGGGAACACCGGGGAGCTGTTTTTT	CASSLTAGGVGNTGELFF
NA	TRBJ2-1	TRBD2	TRBV5-1	TGCGCCAGCAGCTTTTCTACTAGCGGGATGGACAATGAGCAGTTCTTC	CASSFSTSGMDNEQFF
once	TRBJ1-2	TRBD1	TRBV29-1	TGCAGCGTTGGACCTAGACAGGGGGATGGCTACACCTTC	CSVGPRQGDGYTF
NA	TRBJ1-5	TRBD1	TRBV6-2/TRBV6-3	TGTGCCAGCACCCCTAGGACAGGGGAGTATCAGCCCCAGCATTTT	CASTPRTGEYQPQHF
NA	TRBJ1-1	NA	TRBV27	TGTGCCAGCAGTTATGGGCAGGGGGAAGCTTTCTTT	CASSYGQGEAFF
NA	TRBJ1-2	NA	TRBV12-3/TRBV12-4	TGTGCCAGCAGCCTAACCCAGCGGGGCTACACCTTC	CASSLTQRGYTF
NA	TRBJ2-2	TRBD2	TRBV7-3	TGTGCCAGCAGCTTTGGGACCGGGACTAGCGCCGGGGAGCTGTTTTTT	CASSFGTGTSAGELFF
NA	TRBJ2-2	TRBD1	TRBV2	TGTGCCAGCAGCGTAATGGGACAGGGTAACACCGGGGAGCTGTTTTTT	CASSVMGQGNTGELFF
NA	TRBJ1-5	TRBD1	TRBV11-3	TGTGCCAGCAGCCTGACAGGGGCGAATCAGCCCCAGCATTTT	CASSLTGANQPQHF
NA	TRBJ1-5	TRBD1	TRBV7-6	TGTGCCAGCAGCTTAGGGGGGACAGCAGTAAATCAGCCCCAGCATTTT	CASSLGGTAVNQPQHF
NA	TRBJ2-5	NA	TRBV7-6	TGTGCCAGCAGCTTACCAGGGGAGACCCAGTACTTC	CASSLPGETQYF
NA	TRBJ1-1	TRBD1	TRBV18	TGTGCCAGCTCAGAAGGGACAGACACTGAAGCTTTCTTT	CASSEGTDTEAFF
NA	TRBJ2-2	TRBD1	TRBV25-1	TGTGCCAGCAGGGGACAGTCGTCCACCGGGGAGCTGTTTTTT	CASRGQSSTGELFF
NA	TRBJ1-2	NA	TRBV3-1/TRBV3-2	TGTGCCAGCAGCCAAGGTCGTTCGGGGTCTAGGCGCTATGGCTACACCTTC	CASSQGRSGSRRYGYTF
NA	TRBJ2-1	TRBD2	TRBV15	TGTGCCACCACCCGAGAAGCCACTAGCGTGGGGAACAATGAGCAGTTCTTC	CATTREATSVGNNEQFF
NA	TRBJ1-1	TRBD1	TRBV19	TGTGCCTCTGGGGGGCTCAGGGGGCTTACTTTCTTT	CASGGLRGLTFF
once	TRBJ1-5	NA	TRBV10-2	TGCGCCAGCAGTGACTCCGGACAGTTTGGCAATCAGCCCCAGCATTTT	CASSDSGQFGNQPQHF
few	TRBJ2-7	TRBD1	TRBV5-4	TGTGCCAGCAGCTTGACAGGGGAATACGAGCAGTACTTC	CASSLTGEYEQYF
few	TRBJ1-1	NA	TRBV11-2	TGTGCCAGCAGCTTAGATGCCGGTGCGAACACTGAAGCTTTCTTT	CASSLDAGANTEAFF
NA	TRBJ1-4	NA	TRBV6-1	TGTGCCAGCAGTGAGGGGACACAAAAACTGTTTTTT	CASSEGTQKLFF
NA	TRBJ1-6	TRBD1	TRBV12-5	TGTGCTAGTGGTTTGACAGGGGGATATAATTCACCCCTCCACTTT	CASGLTGGYNSPLHF
NA	TRBJ1-2	TRBD1	TRBV19	TGTGCCAGTACTGGGGACAGGGGCCTCTATGGCTACACCTTC	CASTGDRGLYGYTF
NA	TRBJ2-5	TRBD2	TRBV6-6	TGTGCCAGCAGTCGCCGACTAGCGGGGGGGCCGGGGGAGACCCAGTACTTC	CASSRRLAGGPGETQYF
NA	TRBJ1-6	NA	TRBV27	TGTGCCAGCAGTTGGGCAAGCTTAAATTCACCCCTCCACTTT	CASSWASLNSPLHF
NA	TRBJ2-1	NA	TRBV3-1/TRBV3-2	TGTGCCAGCAGCCAATACGATCAGGGGAGGGATTACAATGAGCAGTTCTTC	CASSQYDQGRDYNEQFF
NA	TRBJ2-3	TRBD2	TRBV12-3/TRBV12-4	TGTGCCAGCCTAGCGGGCGGCACGCAGTATTTT	CASLAGGTQYF
NA	TRBJ2-2	NA	TRBV27	TGTGCCAGCAGTTTAGAGTTGGGGGGCACCGGGGAGCTGTTTTTT	CASSLELGGTGELFF
few	TRBJ2-7	NA	TRBV5-1	TGCGCCAGCAGCTTGGCCCCAACAGGCTCCTACGAGCAGTACTTC	CASSLAPTGSYEQYF
NA	TRBJ1-3	NA	TRBV6-2/TRBV6-3	TGTGCCAGCAGCCCTAGGGACGGACTAACTGGAAACACCATATATTTT	CASSPRDGLTGNTIYF
NA	TRBJ1-5	NA	TRBV9	TGTGCCAGCAGCCCCGCCGCGGGGGCGGATCAGCCCCAGCATTTT	CASSPAAGADQPQHF
NA	TRBJ2-7	NA	TRBV21-1	TGTGCCAGCAGCACTGATCCCACAGACTACGAGCAGTACTTC	CASSTDPTDYEQYF
NA	TRBJ2-3	NA	TRBV5-1	TGCGCCAGCAGTCAGGGGATGGGAGATACGCAGTATTTT	CASSQGMGDTQYF
NA	TRBJ2-2	TRBD1	TRBV11-3	TGTGCCAGCAGCCGACAGGGCAACACCGGGGAGCTGTTTTTT	CASSRQGNTGELFF
NA	TRBJ1-1	TRBD1	TRBV19	TGTGCCAGTAGGGGACAGGCGGCGATAGGTGAAGCTTTCTTT	CASRGQAAIGEAFF
few	TRBJ1-1	TRBD1	TRBV27	TGTGCCAGCAGGAGACAGGGGAGGAACACTGAAGCTTTCTTT	CASRRQGRNTEAFF
NA	TRBJ2-1	TRBD2	TRBV18	TGTGCCAGCTCCCCCGGTAGCGGGAGGTACAATGAGCAGTTCTTC	CASSPGSGRYNEQFF
many	TRBJ1-2	NA	TRBV25-1	TGTGCCAGCAGGACAGCAAGAGGATATGGCTACACCTTC	CASRTARGYGYTF
NA	TRBJ1-5	NA	TRBV9	TGTGCCAGCAGCGTAAACGGACAAAATCAGCCCCAGCATTTT	CASSVNGQNQPQHF
NA	TRBJ1-3	TRBD1	TRBV19	TGTGCCAGTGGGACAGGCCGAACCTCTGGAAACACCATATATTTT	CASGTGRTSGNTIYF
NA	TRBJ2-7	TRBD2	TRBV10-1	TGCGCCAGCAGTGTAACGGGGGGGCGCGAGCAGTACTTC	CASSVTGGREQYF
NA	TRBJ1-4	TRBD1	TRBV10-3	TGTGCCATCAGTGAGTCCGGGACAGGGTACGAAAAACTGTTTTTT	CAISESGTGYEKLFF
once	TRBJ1-2	NA	TRBV5-1	TGCGCCAGCAGCACAGACGGGACTAACTATGGCTACACCTTC	CASSTDGTNYGYTF
NA	TRBJ2-3	TRBD2	TRBV15	TGTGCCACCAGCAGAGATGGGACTAGCGGGAGTAAGACAGATACGCAGTATTTT	CATSRDGTSGSKTDTQYF